The rows below give T cell receptor beta chains drawn from one sample of a study of cytomegalovirus exposure and HLA in healthy donors. Only in-frame clones appear in the TCRdb table, and some are missing; sequencing was by immunoSEQ multiplex PCR. The table has approximately 120,000 clones, about 69% seen once. The sequenced material came from PBMCs. These receptors all stem from a young man in good health and CMV-seronegative. The CDR3 runs from the conserved cysteine through the conserved F or W. Fields, in order: CDR3 length, clone size, V gene, D gene, J gene, CDR3 DNA, CDR3 protein. A D gene is named only where the DNA matches it firmly. A row's size may be missing; if present it is once, few, many or a size class.

len: 14
abundance: .
v_gene: TRBV7-9
d_gene: .
j_gene: TRBJ1-1
CDR3nt: TGTGCCAGCAGCCGTGACAGGTTGAACACTGAAGCTTTCTTT
CDR3aa: CASSRDRLNTEAFF

len: 12
abundance: .
v_gene: TRBV29-1
d_gene: .
j_gene: TRBJ2-5
CDR3nt: TGCAGCGTTGACCCCCAGAAAGAGACCCAGTACTTC
CDR3aa: CSVDPQKETQYF

len: 12
abundance: .
v_gene: TRBV29-1
d_gene: .
j_gene: TRBJ2-3
CDR3nt: TGCAGCGTTTACAGATCCACAGATACGCAGTATTTT
CDR3aa: CSVYRSTDTQYF

len: 14
abundance: .
v_gene: TRBV19
d_gene: .
j_gene: TRBJ2-7
CDR3nt: TGTGCCAGTAGTCCCCGGGGATCTTCCTACGAGCAGTACTTC
CDR3aa: CASSPRGSSYEQYF

len: 15
abundance: .
v_gene: TRBV7-2
d_gene: .
j_gene: TRBJ1-1
CDR3nt: TGTGCCAGCAGACGAATGACAGAAGTGAACACTGAAGCTTTCTTT
CDR3aa: CASRRMTEVNTEAFF

len: 14
abundance: .
v_gene: TRBV4-2
d_gene: TRBD1
j_gene: TRBJ1-5
CDR3nt: TGTGCCAGCAGCGGAGAGACAGGGTGGCAGCCCCAGCATTTT
CDR3aa: CASSGETGWQPQHF

len: 13
abundance: .
v_gene: TRBV7-3
d_gene: .
j_gene: TRBJ2-1
CDR3nt: TGTGCCAGCAGCGTCGGGGGGCACGATGAGCAGTTCTTC
CDR3aa: CASSVGGHDEQFF

len: 13
abundance: .
v_gene: TRBV9
d_gene: .
j_gene: TRBJ2-3
CDR3nt: TGTGCCAGCAGCAATAGCGGCACAGATACGCAGTATTTT
CDR3aa: CASSNSGTDTQYF

len: 13
abundance: once
v_gene: TRBV4-3
d_gene: .
j_gene: TRBJ2-7
CDR3nt: TGCGCCAGCAGCCAAGACACAGATTACGAGCAGTACTTC
CDR3aa: CASSQDTDYEQYF

len: 13
abundance: .
v_gene: TRBV29-1
d_gene: TRBD2
j_gene: TRBJ2-3
CDR3nt: TGCAGCGCCCAGCGGGAGGGCCCGAATACGCAGTATTTT
CDR3aa: CSAQREGPNTQYF

len: 13
abundance: .
v_gene: TRBV30
d_gene: .
j_gene: TRBJ2-7
CDR3nt: TGTGCCTGGAGTGGACAGAGGATCTACGAGCAGTACTTC
CDR3aa: CAWSGQRIYEQYF

len: 15
abundance: .
v_gene: TRBV18
d_gene: .
j_gene: TRBJ1-5
CDR3nt: TGTGCCAGCTCACCTGAAAGTGGGAGTGATCAGCCCCAGCATTTT
CDR3aa: CASSPESGSDQPQHF

len: 13
abundance: few
v_gene: TRBV6-5
d_gene: .
j_gene: TRBJ1-5
CDR3nt: TGTGCCAGCAGAGCCACAGGGAATCAGCCCCAGCATTTT
CDR3aa: CASRATGNQPQHF

len: 15
abundance: .
v_gene: TRBV2
d_gene: TRBD1
j_gene: TRBJ1-6
CDR3nt: TGTGCCAGCAGGGTGATCAGGGGGTGGGAGTCACCCCTCCACTTT
CDR3aa: CASRVIRGWESPLHF

len: 16
abundance: .
v_gene: TRBV21-1
d_gene: .
j_gene: TRBJ1-4
CDR3nt: TGTGCCAGCAGCGTCTCATTCAGGGGGCTCGGGGAAAAACTGTTTTTT
CDR3aa: CASSVSFRGLGEKLFF

len: 11
abundance: .
v_gene: TRBV20-1
d_gene: .
j_gene: TRBJ2-1
CDR3nt: TGCAGTGCCCGAGCCTACAATGAGCAGTTCTTC
CDR3aa: CSARAYNEQFF

len: 13
abundance: .
v_gene: TRBV5-1
d_gene: TRBD1
j_gene: TRBJ2-5
CDR3nt: TGCGCCAGCAGCCCACAGGGGCAAGAGACCCAGTACTTC
CDR3aa: CASSPQGQETQYF

len: 14
abundance: once
v_gene: TRBV11-3
d_gene: TRBD1
j_gene: TRBJ2-5
CDR3nt: TGTGCCAGCAGCCCCGGGACAGGACAGGAGACCCAGTACTTC
CDR3aa: CASSPGTGQETQYF

len: 16
abundance: few
v_gene: TRBV4-2
d_gene: TRBD1
j_gene: TRBJ1-2
CDR3nt: TGTGCCAGCAGCCAAGAGGCCGGACAGGGGGCGGATGGCTACACCTTC
CDR3aa: CASSQEAGQGADGYTF

len: 12
abundance: .
v_gene: TRBV18
d_gene: TRBD1
j_gene: TRBJ1-1
CDR3nt: TGTGCCAGCTCACCGGACAGGGCGCTAGCTTTCTTT
CDR3aa: CASSPDRALAFF

len: 15
abundance: .
v_gene: TRBV7-2
d_gene: .
j_gene: TRBJ2-3
CDR3nt: TGTGCCAGCAGCTTAGATAGACGGGGCACAGATACGCAGTATTTT
CDR3aa: CASSLDRRGTDTQYF

len: 16
abundance: .
v_gene: TRBV5-5
d_gene: TRBD1
j_gene: TRBJ2-7
CDR3nt: TGTGCCAGCAGCTTGGGGACAGGGGGCAACGGCTACGAGCAGTACTTC
CDR3aa: CASSLGTGGNGYEQYF

len: 14
abundance: .
v_gene: TRBV18
d_gene: .
j_gene: TRBJ1-1
CDR3nt: TGTGCCAGCTCACCCCCGGGGTTGCGGACTGAAGCTTTCTTT
CDR3aa: CASSPPGLRTEAFF

len: 16
abundance: .
v_gene: TRBV2
d_gene: TRBD1
j_gene: TRBJ2-5
CDR3nt: TGTGCCAGCAGTGATTGGGCCTCGGGACAGGGTGAGACCCAGTACTTC
CDR3aa: CASSDWASGQGETQYF

len: 12
abundance: .
v_gene: TRBV29-1
d_gene: .
j_gene: TRBJ2-3
CDR3nt: TGCAGCGGCGATATGGGCACAGATACGCAGTATTTT
CDR3aa: CSGDMGTDTQYF

len: 15
abundance: .
v_gene: TRBV5-1
d_gene: .
j_gene: TRBJ2-2
CDR3nt: TGCGCCAGCAGCAGCGGGACACCGAACACCGGGGAGCTGTTTTTT
CDR3aa: CASSSGTPNTGELFF

len: 15
abundance: many
v_gene: TRBV6-5
d_gene: .
j_gene: TRBJ2-5
CDR3nt: TGTGCCAGCAGTTACTTAGGGCAGGGCCAAGAGACCCAGTACTTC
CDR3aa: CASSYLGQGQETQYF

len: 13
abundance: .
v_gene: TRBV9
d_gene: .
j_gene: TRBJ1-1
CDR3nt: TGTGCCAGCAGCGCAGCGGGGAACACTGAAGCTTTCTTT
CDR3aa: CASSAAGNTEAFF

len: 15
abundance: .
v_gene: TRBV4-2
d_gene: TRBD2
j_gene: TRBJ2-5
CDR3nt: TGTGCCAGCAGCCAAGTTGCTAGCGGCAAAGAGACCCAGTACTTC
CDR3aa: CASSQVASGKETQYF

len: 16
abundance: .
v_gene: TRBV25-1
d_gene: .
j_gene: TRBJ2-3
CDR3nt: TGTGCCAGCAGTGGTACAGGGAAGGGAAAAACAGATACGCAGTATTTT
CDR3aa: CASSGTGKGKTDTQYF

len: 13
abundance: .
v_gene: TRBV6-1
d_gene: .
j_gene: TRBJ2-1
CDR3nt: TGTGCCAGCAGTGAAGCGCGAGCTGGTCACGGGTTCTTC
CDR3aa: CASSEARAGHGFF

len: 14
abundance: once
v_gene: TRBV5-4
d_gene: TRBD1
j_gene: TRBJ1-2
CDR3nt: TGTGCCAGCAGCTTTTACAGGGGAGACTATGGCTACACCTTC
CDR3aa: CASSFYRGDYGYTF

len: 13
abundance: .
v_gene: TRBV11-2
d_gene: .
j_gene: TRBJ2-7
CDR3nt: TGTGCCAGCAGCCCCCAGGGGTTCTACGAGCAGTACTTC
CDR3aa: CASSPQGFYEQYF

len: 15
abundance: .
v_gene: TRBV6-4
d_gene: TRBD2
j_gene: TRBJ2-1
CDR3nt: TGTGCCAGCAGTGAAAGCGGGACTCCTTACAATGAGCAGTTCTTC
CDR3aa: CASSESGTPYNEQFF

len: 16
abundance: .
v_gene: TRBV18
d_gene: TRBD1
j_gene: TRBJ1-6
CDR3nt: TGTGCCAGCTCAACTAGGACAGGGGAAAATAATTCACCCCTCCACTTT
CDR3aa: CASSTRTGENNSPLHF

len: 15
abundance: .
v_gene: TRBV9
d_gene: .
j_gene: TRBJ1-3
CDR3nt: TGTGCCAGCAGCGGTACAGGGCACTCTGGAAACACCATATATTTT
CDR3aa: CASSGTGHSGNTIYF

len: 13
abundance: few
v_gene: TRBV25-1
d_gene: TRBD1
j_gene: TRBJ1-4
CDR3nt: TGTGCCAGCAGTGAGGCAGGGGGTTCAAAACTGTTTTTT
CDR3aa: CASSEAGGSKLFF

len: 15
abundance: .
v_gene: TRBV28
d_gene: TRBD1
j_gene: TRBJ2-7
CDR3nt: TGTGCCAGCAGAGCTACAGGGGGTGGGTCCTACGAGCAGTACTTC
CDR3aa: CASRATGGGSYEQYF